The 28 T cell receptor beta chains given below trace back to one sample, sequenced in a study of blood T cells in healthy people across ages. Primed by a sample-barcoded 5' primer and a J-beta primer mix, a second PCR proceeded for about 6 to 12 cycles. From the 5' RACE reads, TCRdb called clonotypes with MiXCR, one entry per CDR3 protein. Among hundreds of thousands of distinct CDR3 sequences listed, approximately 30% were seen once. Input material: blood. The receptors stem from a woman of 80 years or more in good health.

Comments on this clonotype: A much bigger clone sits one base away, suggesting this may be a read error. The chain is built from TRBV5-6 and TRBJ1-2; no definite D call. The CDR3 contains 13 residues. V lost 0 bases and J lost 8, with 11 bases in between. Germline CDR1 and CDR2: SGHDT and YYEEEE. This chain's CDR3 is CASSLDGFRGYTF. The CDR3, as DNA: TGTGCCAGCAGCTTGGATGGGTTTCGGGGCTACACCTTC.

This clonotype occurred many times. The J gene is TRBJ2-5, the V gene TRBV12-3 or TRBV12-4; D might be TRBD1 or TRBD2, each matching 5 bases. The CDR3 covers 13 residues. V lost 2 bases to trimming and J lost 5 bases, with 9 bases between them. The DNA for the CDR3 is TGTGCCAGCAGTTTATTGGGGGTGGAGACCCAGTACTTC. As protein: CASSLLGVETQYF.

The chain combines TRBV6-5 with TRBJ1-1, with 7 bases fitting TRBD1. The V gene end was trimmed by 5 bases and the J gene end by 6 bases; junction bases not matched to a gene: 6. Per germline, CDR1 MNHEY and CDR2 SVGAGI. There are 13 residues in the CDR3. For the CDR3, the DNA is TGTGCCAGCAGTAAAGGGGGCTGGGCTGAAGCTTTCTTT. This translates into CASSKGGWAEAFF.

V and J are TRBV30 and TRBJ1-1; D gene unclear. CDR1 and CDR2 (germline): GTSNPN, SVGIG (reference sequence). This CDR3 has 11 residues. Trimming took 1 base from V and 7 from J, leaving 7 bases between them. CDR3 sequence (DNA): TGTGCCTGGAGTGGCACTTTTGAAGCTTTCTTT. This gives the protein CAWSGTFEAFF. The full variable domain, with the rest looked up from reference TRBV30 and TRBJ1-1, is SQTIHQWPATLVQPVGSPLSLECTVEGTSNPNLYWYRQAAGRGLQLLFYSVGIGQISSEVPQNLSASRPQDRQFILSSKKLLLSDSGFYLCAWSGTFEAFFGQGTRLTVV.

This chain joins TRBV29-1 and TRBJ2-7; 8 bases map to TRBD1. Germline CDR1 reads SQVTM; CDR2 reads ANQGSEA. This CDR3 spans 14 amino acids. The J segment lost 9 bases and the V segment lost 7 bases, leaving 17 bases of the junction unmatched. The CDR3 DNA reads TGCAGCGGGGGGGACAGGACATCAGGGGGACGGCAGTACTTC. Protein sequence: CSGGDRTSGGRQYF.

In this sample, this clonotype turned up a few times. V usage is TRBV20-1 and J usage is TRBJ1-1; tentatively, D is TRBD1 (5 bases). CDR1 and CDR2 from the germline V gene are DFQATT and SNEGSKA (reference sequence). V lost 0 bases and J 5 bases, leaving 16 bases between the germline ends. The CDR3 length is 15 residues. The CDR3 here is CSARDWVRDGTEAFF. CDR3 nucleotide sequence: TGCAGTGCTAGAGATTGGGTCAGGGATGGGACTGAAGCTTTCTTT.

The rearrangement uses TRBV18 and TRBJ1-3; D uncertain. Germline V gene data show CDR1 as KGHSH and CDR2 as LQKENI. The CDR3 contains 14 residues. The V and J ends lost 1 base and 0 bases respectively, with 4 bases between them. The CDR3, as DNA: TGTGCCAGCTCACCACGGGGCTCTGGAAACACCATATATTTT. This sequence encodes CASSPRGSGNTIYF. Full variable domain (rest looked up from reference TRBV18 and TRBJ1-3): NAGVMQNPRHLVRRRGQEARLRCSPMKGHSHVYWYRQLPEEGLKFMVYLQKENIIDESGMPKERFSAEFPKEGPSILRIQQVVRGDSAAYFCASSPRGSGNTIYFGEGSWLTVV.

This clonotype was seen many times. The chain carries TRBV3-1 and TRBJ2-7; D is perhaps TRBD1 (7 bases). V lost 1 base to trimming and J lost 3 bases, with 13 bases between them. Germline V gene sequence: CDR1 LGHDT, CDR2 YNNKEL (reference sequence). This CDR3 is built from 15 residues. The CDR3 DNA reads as TGTGCCAGCAGCCAAGGGCAGGGGGGATACTACGAGCAGTACTTC. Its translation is CASSQGQGGYYEQYF.

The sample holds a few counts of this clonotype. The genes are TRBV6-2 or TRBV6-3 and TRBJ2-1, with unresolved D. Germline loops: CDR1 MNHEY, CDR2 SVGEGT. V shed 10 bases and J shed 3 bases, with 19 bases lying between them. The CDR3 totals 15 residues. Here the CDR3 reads CAISIAITGYNEQFF. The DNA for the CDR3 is TGTGCCATATCTATTGCCATTACGGGCTACAATGAGCAGTTCTTC.

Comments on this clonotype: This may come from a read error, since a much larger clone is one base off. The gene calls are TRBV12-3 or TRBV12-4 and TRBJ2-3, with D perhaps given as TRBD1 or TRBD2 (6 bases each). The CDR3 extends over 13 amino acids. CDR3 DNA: TGTGCCAGCAGTTGGCGGGACACAGATGCGCAGTATTTT. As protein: CASSWRDTDAQYF.

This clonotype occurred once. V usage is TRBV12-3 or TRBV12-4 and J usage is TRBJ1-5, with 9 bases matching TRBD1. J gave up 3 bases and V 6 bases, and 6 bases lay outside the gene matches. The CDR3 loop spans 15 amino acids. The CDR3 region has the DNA TGTGCCAGCAGCTCGCGGACAGGGGTCAATCAGCCCCAGCATTTT. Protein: CASSSRTGVNQPQHF.

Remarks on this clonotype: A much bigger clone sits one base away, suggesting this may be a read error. The CDR3 is CASSPPGRGWVGGPNTEAFF. CDR3 sequence (DNA): TGTGCCAGCAGTCCCCCGGGACGGGGATGGGTTGGGGGCCCGAACACTGAAGCTTTCTTT. The chain has TRBV6-2 or TRBV6-3 and TRBJ1-1, with TRBD1 as a possible D gene (6 bases). V gave up 5 bases and J gave up 1 base, with 29 bases separating them. This CDR3 has 20 residues. CDR1 and CDR2 (germline): MNHEY, SVGEGT.

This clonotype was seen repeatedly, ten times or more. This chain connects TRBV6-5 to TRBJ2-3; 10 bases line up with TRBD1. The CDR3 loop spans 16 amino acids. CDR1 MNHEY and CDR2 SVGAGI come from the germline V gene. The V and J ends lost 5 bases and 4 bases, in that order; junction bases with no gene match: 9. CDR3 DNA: TGTGCCAGCAGTCCCCAGACAGGGGGCGGTCCAGATACGCAGTATTTT. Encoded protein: CASSPQTGGGPDTQYF.

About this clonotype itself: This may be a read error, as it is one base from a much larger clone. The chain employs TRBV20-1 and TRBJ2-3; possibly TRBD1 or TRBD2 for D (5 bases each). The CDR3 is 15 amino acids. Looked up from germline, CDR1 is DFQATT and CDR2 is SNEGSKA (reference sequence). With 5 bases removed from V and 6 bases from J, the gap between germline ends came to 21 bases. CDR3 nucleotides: TGCAGTGCTTTAACCGGGACCACGGGTTGGGATACGCAGTATTTT. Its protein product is CSALTGTTGWDTQYF.

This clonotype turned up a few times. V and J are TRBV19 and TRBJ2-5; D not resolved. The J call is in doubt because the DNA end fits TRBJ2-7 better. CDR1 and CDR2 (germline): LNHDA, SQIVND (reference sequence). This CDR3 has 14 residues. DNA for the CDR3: TGTGCCAGTAGTATCTCGTCAGTCTTCTACGAGCAGTACTTC. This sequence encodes CASSISSVFYEQYF.

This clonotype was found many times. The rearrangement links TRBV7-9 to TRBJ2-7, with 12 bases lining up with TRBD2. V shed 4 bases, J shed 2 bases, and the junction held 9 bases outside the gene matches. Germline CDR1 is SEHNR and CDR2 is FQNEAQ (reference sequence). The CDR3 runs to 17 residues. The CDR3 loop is CASSSWTSGAVAYEQYF. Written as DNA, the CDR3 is TGTGCCAGCAGCTCCTGGACTAGCGGGGCCGTAGCCTACGAGCAGTACTTC.

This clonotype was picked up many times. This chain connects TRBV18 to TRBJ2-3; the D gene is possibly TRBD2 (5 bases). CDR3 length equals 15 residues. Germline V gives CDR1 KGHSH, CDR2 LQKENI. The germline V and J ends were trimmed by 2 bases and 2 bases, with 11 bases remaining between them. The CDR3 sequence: CASSPYLADTDTQYF. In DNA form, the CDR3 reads TGTGCCAGCTCACCATACCTAGCCGACACAGATACGCAGTATTTT.

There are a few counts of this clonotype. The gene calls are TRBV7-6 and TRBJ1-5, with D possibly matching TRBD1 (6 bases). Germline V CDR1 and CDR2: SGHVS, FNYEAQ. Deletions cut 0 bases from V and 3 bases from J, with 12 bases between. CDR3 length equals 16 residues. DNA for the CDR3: TGTGCCAGCAGCTTAGCTCCCACAGGGACCAATCAGCCCCAGCATTTT. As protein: CASSLAPTGTNQPQHF.

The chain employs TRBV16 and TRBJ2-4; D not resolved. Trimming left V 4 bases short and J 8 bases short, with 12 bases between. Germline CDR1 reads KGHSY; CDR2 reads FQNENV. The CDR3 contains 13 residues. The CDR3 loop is CASSLDDMDIQYF. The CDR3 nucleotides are TGTGCCAGCAGCCTGGACGACATGGACATTCAGTACTTC. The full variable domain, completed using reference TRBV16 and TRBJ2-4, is GEEVAQTPKHLVRGEGQKAKLYCAPIKGHSYVFWYQQVLKNEFKFLISFQNENVFDETGMPKERFSAKCLPNSPCSLEIQATKLEDSAVYFCASSLDDMDIQYFGAGTRLSVL.

The CDR3 bases are TGTGCCAGCAGTGAGGGATTGCGCGTTAGGCAGTTCTTC. Translating gives CASSEGLRVRQFF. The V call is TRBV6-1, the J call TRBJ2-1; no clear D gene. Trimming removed 3 bases from V and 12 bases from J, with 15 bases in between. Germline V lookup: CDR1 MNHNS, CDR2 SASEGT. The CDR3 has 13 residues.

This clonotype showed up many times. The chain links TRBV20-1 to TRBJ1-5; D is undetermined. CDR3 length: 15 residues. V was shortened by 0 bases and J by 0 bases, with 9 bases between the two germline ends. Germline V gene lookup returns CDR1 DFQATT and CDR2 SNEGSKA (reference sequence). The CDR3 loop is CSARDGSYSNQPQHF. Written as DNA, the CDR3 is TGCAGTGCTAGAGATGGGTCTTATAGCAATCAGCCCCAGCATTTT.

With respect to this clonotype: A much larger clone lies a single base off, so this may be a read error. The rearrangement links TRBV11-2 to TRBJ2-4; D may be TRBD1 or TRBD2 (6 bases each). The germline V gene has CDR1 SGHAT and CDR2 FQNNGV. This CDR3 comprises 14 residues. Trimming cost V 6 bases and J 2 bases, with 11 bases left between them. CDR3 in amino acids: CASSCGTPKNIQYF. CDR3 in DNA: TGTGCCAGCAGTTGCGGGACACCCAAAAACATTCAGTACTTC. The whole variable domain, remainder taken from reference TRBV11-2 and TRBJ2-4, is EAGVAQSPRYKIIEKRQSVAFWCNPISGHATLYWYQQILGQGPKLLIQFQNNGVVDDSQLPKDRFSAERLKGVDSTLKIQPAKLEDSAVYLCASSCGTPKNIQYFGAGTRLSVL.

CDR3 loop: CASSEAGWLNNEQYF. The CDR3 nucleotides read TGTGCCAGCAGCGAGGCGGGGTGGTTAAACAATGAGCAGTACTTC. V gene TRBV9 combines with J gene TRBJ2-1; D is possibly TRBD2 (6 bases). The J call is in doubt because the DNA end fits TRBJ2-7 better. The CDR3 spans 15 residues. Germline CDR1 SGDLS, CDR2 YYNGEE.

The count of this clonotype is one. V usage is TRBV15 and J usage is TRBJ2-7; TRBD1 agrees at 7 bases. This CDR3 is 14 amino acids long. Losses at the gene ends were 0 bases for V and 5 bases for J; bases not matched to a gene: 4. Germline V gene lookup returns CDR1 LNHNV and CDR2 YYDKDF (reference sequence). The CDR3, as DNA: TGTGCCACCAGCAGAGATAGGACAGGCCACGAGCAGTACTTC. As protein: CATSRDRTGHEQYF.

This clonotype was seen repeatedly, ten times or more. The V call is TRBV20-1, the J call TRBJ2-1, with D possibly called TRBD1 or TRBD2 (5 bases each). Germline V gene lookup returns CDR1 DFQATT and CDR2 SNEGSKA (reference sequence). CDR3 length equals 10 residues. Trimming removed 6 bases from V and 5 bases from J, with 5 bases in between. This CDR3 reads CSAGDNEQFF. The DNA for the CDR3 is TGCAGTGCGGGGGACAATGAGCAGTTCTTC.

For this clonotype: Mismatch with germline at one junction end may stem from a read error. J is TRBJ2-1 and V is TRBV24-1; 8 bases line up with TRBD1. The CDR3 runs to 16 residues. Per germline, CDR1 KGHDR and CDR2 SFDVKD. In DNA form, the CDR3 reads TGTGCCACCAGTGGTACCGGGACAGGATCCTGCAATGAGCAGTTCTTC. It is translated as CATSGTGTGSCNEQFF.

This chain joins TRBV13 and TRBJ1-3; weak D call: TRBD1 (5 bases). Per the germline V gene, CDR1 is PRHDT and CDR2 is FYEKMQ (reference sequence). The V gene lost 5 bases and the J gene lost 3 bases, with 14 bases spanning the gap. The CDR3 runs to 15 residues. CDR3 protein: CASSLSRGVGNTIYF. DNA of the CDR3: TGTGCCAGCAGCCTGTCGAGAGGGGTTGGAAACACCATATATTTT. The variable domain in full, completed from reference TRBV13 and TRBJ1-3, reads AAGVIQSPRHLIKEKRETATLKCYPIPRHDTVYWYQQGPGQDPQFLISFYEKMQSDKGSIPDRFSAQQFSDYHSELNMSSLELGDSALYFCASSLSRGVGNTIYFGEGSWLTVV.

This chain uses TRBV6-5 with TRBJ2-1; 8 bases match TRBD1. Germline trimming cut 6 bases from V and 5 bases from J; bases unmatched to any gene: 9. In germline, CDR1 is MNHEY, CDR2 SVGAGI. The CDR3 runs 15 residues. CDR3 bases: TGTGCCAGCAGCGACCACACAGGGGGTAACAATGAGCAGTTCTTC. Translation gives CASSDHTGGNNEQFF.